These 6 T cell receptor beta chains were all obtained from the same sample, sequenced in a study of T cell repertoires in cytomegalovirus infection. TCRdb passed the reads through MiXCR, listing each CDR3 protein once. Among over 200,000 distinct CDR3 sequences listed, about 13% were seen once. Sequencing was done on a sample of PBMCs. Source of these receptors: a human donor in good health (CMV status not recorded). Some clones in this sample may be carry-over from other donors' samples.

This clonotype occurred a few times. The CDR3 is CASSQGLAGRTDTQYF. In nucleotides, the CDR3 is TGTGCCAGCAGCCAAGGGTTGGCGGGGCGCACAGATACGCAGTATTTT. The chain employs TRBV14 and TRBJ2-3; tentatively, D is TRBD2 (6 bases). The CDR3 spans 16 residues. Trimming took 1 base from V and 1 from J, leaving 12 bases between them. From germline, CDR1 is SGHDN and CDR2 FVKESK.

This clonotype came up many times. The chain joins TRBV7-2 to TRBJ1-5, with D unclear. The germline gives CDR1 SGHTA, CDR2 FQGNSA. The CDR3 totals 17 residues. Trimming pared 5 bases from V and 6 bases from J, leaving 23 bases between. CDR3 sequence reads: CASSVPRSGHTGQPQHF. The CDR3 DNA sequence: TGTGCCAGCAGCGTCCCGAGGTCCGGCCACACGGGTCAGCCCCAGCATTTT. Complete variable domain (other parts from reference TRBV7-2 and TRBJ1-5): GAGVSQSPSNKVTEKGKDVELRCDPISGHTALYWYRQSLGQGLEFLIYFQGNSAPDKSGLPSDRFSAERTGGSVSTLTIQRTQQEDSAVYLCASSVPRSGHTGQPQHFGDGTRLSIL.

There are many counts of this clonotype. The CDR3 spells CASSPDAGQHGYTF. CDR3 sequence (DNA): TGTGCCAGCAGCCCCGACGCGGGACAACATGGCTACACCTTC. The gene calls are TRBV11-2 and TRBJ1-2; a weak D match, TRBD1 (6 bases). Germline loops: CDR1 SGHAT, CDR2 FQNNGV. The CDR3 is 14 residues long. The V end was cut by 5 bases, the J end by 6 bases, with 16 bases between.

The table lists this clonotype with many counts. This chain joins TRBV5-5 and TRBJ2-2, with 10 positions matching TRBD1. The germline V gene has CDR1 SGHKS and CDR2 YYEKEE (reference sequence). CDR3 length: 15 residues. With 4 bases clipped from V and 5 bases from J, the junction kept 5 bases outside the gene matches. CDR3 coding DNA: TGTGCCAGCAGCGCCGGGACAGGGGTAACCGGGGAGCTGTTTTTT. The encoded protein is CASSAGTGVTGELFF.

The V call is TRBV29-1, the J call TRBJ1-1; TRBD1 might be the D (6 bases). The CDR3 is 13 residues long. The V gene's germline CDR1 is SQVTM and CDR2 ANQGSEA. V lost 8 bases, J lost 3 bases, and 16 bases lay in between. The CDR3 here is CSTTRGRDTEAFF. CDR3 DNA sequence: TGCAGCACCACGCGGGGGCGGGACACTGAAGCTTTCTTT.

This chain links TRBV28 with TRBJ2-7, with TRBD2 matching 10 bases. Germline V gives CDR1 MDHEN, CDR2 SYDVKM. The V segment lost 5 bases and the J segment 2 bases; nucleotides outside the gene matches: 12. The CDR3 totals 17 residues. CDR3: CASSHTRGTSVTYEQYF. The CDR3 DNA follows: TGTGCCAGCAGTCATACGAGGGGGACTAGCGTAACCTACGAGCAGTACTTC.